These 17 T cell receptor beta chains were all obtained from the same sample, sequenced in a study of blood T cell repertoires in COVID-19. The repertoire was sequenced with immunoSEQ multiplex PCR; TCRdb's copy has only in-frame clones and lacks some. The sample contains approximately 410,000 clones, 86% of which appear only once. Input material: peripheral blood. Receptors were obtained from a woman aged 25-40 years with active or convalescent COVID-19.

V gene TRBV7-6 combines with J gene TRBJ1-5; TRBD1 might be the D (5 bases). This CDR3 is 14 amino acids long. CDR1 and CDR2 from the germline V gene are SGHVS and FNYEAQ. V lost 4 bases to trimming and J lost 3 bases, with 10 bases between them. The CDR3 reads CASSSDRFNQPQHF. In DNA form, the CDR3 reads TGTGCCAGCAGCTCCGACAGATTCAATCAGCCCCAGCATTTT.

V gene TRBV4-1 combines with J gene TRBJ1-5; TRBD1 matches at 7 bases. Germline-derived CDR1 and CDR2 are MGHRA and YSYEKL. V shed 4 bases and J 1 base; nucleotides not matched to a gene: 10. The CDR3 consists of 17 residues. CDR3 protein: CASSRIPTGWSNQPQHF. CDR3 in DNA: TGCGCCAGCAGCCGGATACCGACAGGGTGGAGCAATCAGCCCCAGCATTTT.

In its sample, this clone was seen a few times. Other DNA sequences in this sample translate to the same CDR3. This rearrangement joins TRBV7-2 to TRBJ1-5, with D possibly TRBD1 on 6 matching bases. Deletions cut 4 bases from V and 2 bases from J, with 6 bases between. CDR3 length: 13 amino acids. Germline values: CDR1 SGHTA, CDR2 FQGNSA. The chain's CDR3 is CASSYRGNQPQHF. CDR3 DNA sequence: TGTGCCAGCAGCTACAGGGGCAATCAGCCCCAGCATTTT.

The table lists this clone with a count of one. The rearrangement joins TRBV7-9 to TRBJ2-7; the D gene is possibly TRBD1 (6 bases). Germline V lookup: CDR1 SEHNR, CDR2 FQNEAQ (reference sequence). The CDR3 runs 13 residues. Between the trimmed V and J ends, which lost 1 base and 5 bases, there was a span of 9 bases. CDR3 sequence (DNA): TGTGCCAGCAGCTTAGAGGACAGTGACGAGCAGTACTTC. Amino acids: CASSLEDSDEQYF.

The chain recombines TRBV30 with TRBJ2-7; the D gene is possibly TRBD1 (6 bases). Trimming pared 0 bases from V and 1 base from J, leaving 10 bases between. The length of the CDR3 is 14 residues. Germline V lookup: CDR1 GTSNPN, CDR2 SVGIG (reference sequence). The CDR3 is CAWSVGTFSYEQYF. CDR3 nucleotide sequence: TGTGCCTGGAGTGTGGGGACATTTTCCTACGAGCAGTACTTC.

The J gene is TRBJ2-7, the V gene TRBV21-1; no check of the table's D call, TRBD1, against the DNA was made. TRBV21-1 is classified as a pseudogene. CDR3 size: 14 residues. The CDR3 DNA is TGTGCCAGCAGAAAGGGACAGGGGATTTACGAGCAGTACTTC. Its protein product is CASRKGQGIYEQYF.

V usage is TRBV6-1 and J usage is TRBJ1-2; 9 bases are a match to TRBD1. The junction had 17 bases not matched to a gene; V was cut back by 4 bases and J by 5 bases. This CDR3 contains 18 residues. Germline loops: CDR1 MNHNS, CDR2 SASEGT. The CDR3 here is CASSVKWDRVDLAYGYTF. Here the CDR3 DNA reads TGTGCCAGCAGTGTGAAATGGGACAGGGTTGACCTTGCATATGGCTACACCTTC.

CDR3 DNA: TGTGCCAGTAGTATACAGGGGGCGATCGATACGCAGTATTTT. Translated, it gives CASSIQGAIDTQYF. The rearrangement links TRBV19 to TRBJ2-3; 8 bases match TRBD1. V was clipped by 2 bases and J by 6 bases; unmatched bases: 4. The CDR3 has 14 amino acids. The germline V gene encodes CDR1 LNHDA and CDR2 SQIVND (reference sequence).

The rearrangement joins TRBV19 to TRBJ1-3; the D gene is possibly TRBD1 (5 bases). CDR1 and CDR2 (germline): LNHDA, SQIVND (reference sequence). The CDR3 has 15 amino acids. Trimming removed 4 bases from V and 0 bases from J, with 10 bases in between. CDR3 in amino acids: CASSTAGNSGNTIYF. Written as DNA, the CDR3 is TGTGCCAGTAGTACCGCAGGGAACTCTGGAAACACCATATATTTT.

For the CDR3, the DNA is TGTGCCAGCTCACCGTGGGACTTCCGCTCTGGAAACACCATATATTTT. Translation: CASSPWDFRSGNTIYF. The chain has TRBV18 and TRBJ1-3; possible D gene TRBD1, 5 bases. Trimming shortened V by 3 bases and J by 0 bases, and 12 bases separated the two germline ends. The CDR3 consists of 16 residues. Germline assignment: CDR1 KGHSH and CDR2 LQKENI.

The gene calls are TRBV6-1 and TRBJ2-1, with D possibly TRBD1 on 6 matching bases. Germline CDR1 reads MNHNS; CDR2 reads SASEGT. V was clipped by 2 bases and J by 7 bases, with 12 bases between them. The CDR3 totals 14 residues. The chain's CDR3 is CASSERARGNEQFF. CDR3 coding DNA: TGTGCCAGCAGTGAACGGGCGAGGGGGAATGAGCAGTTCTTC.

CDR3 protein: CASSARRTDNNSPLHF. The CDR3 DNA reads TGTGCCAGCAGTGCTCGGAGGACGGATAATAATTCACCCCTCCACTTT. This chain uses TRBV2 with TRBJ1-6; D not resolved. Per germline, CDR1 SNHLY and CDR2 FYNNEI. With 4 bases removed from V and 5 bases from J, the gap between germline ends came to 15 bases. The CDR3 consists of 16 residues. Variable domain in full (rest from reference TRBV2 and TRBJ1-6): EPEVTQTPSHQVTQMGQEVILRCVPISNHLYFYWYRQILGQKVEFLVSFYNNEISEKSEIFDDQFSVERPDGSNFTLKIRSTKLEDSAMYFCASSARRTDNNSPLHFGNGTRLTVT.

This clone was recorded a few times. The chain joins TRBV7-2 to TRBJ2-7; 13 bases are shared with TRBD2. The CDR3 is 15 residues long. Germline V gene lookup returns CDR1 SGHTA and CDR2 FQGNSA. After removal of 4 bases from V and 5 bases from J, the junction contained 5 bases not matched to a gene. This chain's CDR3 is CASSSRTSGRHEQYF. The CDR3 nucleotides are TGTGCCAGCAGCTCTCGGACTAGCGGGAGACACGAGCAGTACTTC.

The gene calls are TRBV2 and TRBJ2-1; 9 bases map to TRBD1. After removal of 1 base from V and 4 bases from J, the junction contained 2 bases not matched to a gene. CDR3 length equals 15 residues. The germline V gene encodes CDR1 SNHLY and CDR2 FYNNEI. DNA of the CDR3: TGTGCCAGCAGTGAAGGGACAGGGGAATACAATGAGCAGTTCTTC. This translates into CASSEGTGEYNEQFF.

This clone has just a few counts. This chain uses TRBV5-5 with TRBJ1-5; 8 positions match TRBD1. CDR1 and CDR2 from the germline V gene are SGHKS and YYEKEE (reference sequence). The CDR3 sequence is 17 residues long. V lost 4 bases, J lost 2 bases, and 11 bases stayed unmatched. CDR3 sequence reads: CASSLGPGGQGNQPQHF. CDR3 sequence (DNA): TGTGCCAGCAGCCTGGGACCAGGGGGCCAGGGCAATCAGCCCCAGCATTTT.

The rearrangement uses TRBV30 and TRBJ2-5, with D maybe TRBD2 (5 bases). CDR3 size: 13 residues. From germline, CDR1 is GTSNPN and CDR2 SVGIG (reference sequence). V was trimmed by 2 bases and J by 7 bases, leaving 14 bases between them. The CDR3 sequence: CAWSQTREGTQYF. The CDR3 DNA reads as TGTGCCTGGAGTCAGACCCGGGAAGGGACCCAGTACTTC.

The rearrangement uses TRBV6-5 and TRBJ2-1; D possibly corresponds to TRBD2 (6 bases). The ends were cut back, 3 bases at V and 4 bases at J, with 16 bases in the middle. The CDR3 is 16 amino acids. Germline CDR1 and CDR2: MNHEY and SVGAGI. CDR3 amino acids: CASSYIRRGGYNEQFF. CDR3 nucleotide sequence: TGTGCCAGCAGTTATATTAGGAGGGGCGGATACAATGAGCAGTTCTTC.